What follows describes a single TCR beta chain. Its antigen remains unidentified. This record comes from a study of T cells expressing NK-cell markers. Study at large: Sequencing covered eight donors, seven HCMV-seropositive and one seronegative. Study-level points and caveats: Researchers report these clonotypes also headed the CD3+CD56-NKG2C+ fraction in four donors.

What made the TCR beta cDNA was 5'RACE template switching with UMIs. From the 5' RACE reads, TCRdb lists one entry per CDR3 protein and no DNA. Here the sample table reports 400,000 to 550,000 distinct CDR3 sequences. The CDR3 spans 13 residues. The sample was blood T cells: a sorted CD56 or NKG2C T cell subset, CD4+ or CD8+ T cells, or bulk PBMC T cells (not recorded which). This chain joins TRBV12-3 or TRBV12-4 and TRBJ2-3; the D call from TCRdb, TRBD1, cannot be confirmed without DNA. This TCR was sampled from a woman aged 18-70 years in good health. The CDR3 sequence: CASTRESTDTQYF.